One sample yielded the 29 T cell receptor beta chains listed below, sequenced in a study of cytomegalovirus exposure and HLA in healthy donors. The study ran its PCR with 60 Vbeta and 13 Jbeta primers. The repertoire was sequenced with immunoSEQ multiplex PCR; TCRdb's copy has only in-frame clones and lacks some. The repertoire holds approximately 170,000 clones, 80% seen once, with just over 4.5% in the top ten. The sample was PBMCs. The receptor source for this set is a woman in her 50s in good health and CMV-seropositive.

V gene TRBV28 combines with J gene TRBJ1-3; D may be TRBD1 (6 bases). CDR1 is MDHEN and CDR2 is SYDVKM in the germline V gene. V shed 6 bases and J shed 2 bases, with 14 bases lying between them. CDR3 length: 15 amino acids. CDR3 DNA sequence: TGTGCCAGCAGCCGCCAGGGGTTGGCTGGAAACACCATATATTTT. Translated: CASSRQGLAGNTIYF. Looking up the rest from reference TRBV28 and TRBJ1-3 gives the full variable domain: DVKVTQSSRYLVKRTGEKVFLECVQDMDHENMFWYRQDPGLGLRLIYFSYDVKMKEKGDIPEGYSVSREKKERFSLILESASTNQTSMYLCASSRQGLAGNTIYFGEGSWLTVV.

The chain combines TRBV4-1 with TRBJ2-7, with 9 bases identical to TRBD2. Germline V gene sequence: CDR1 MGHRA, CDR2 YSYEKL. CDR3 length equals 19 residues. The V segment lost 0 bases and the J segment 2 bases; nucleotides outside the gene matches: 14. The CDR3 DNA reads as TGCGCCAGCAGCCAAGATCTTTTTACTAGCGGGTTGCTAACCTACGAGCAGTACTTC. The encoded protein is CASSQDLFTSGLLTYEQYF.

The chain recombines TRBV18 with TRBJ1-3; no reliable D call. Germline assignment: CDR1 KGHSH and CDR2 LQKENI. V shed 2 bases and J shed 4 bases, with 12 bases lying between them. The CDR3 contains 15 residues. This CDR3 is CASSPSGGYGNTIYF. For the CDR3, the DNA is TGTGCCAGCTCACCAAGCGGAGGCTACGGAAACACCATATATTTT.

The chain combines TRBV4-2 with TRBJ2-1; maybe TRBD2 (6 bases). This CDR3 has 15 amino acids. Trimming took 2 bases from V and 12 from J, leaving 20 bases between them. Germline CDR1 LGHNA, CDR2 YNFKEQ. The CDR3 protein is CASSQLSGLAPGQFF. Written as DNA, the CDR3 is TGTGCCAGCAGCCAACTGTCCGGTCTAGCGCCTGGGCAGTTCTTC.

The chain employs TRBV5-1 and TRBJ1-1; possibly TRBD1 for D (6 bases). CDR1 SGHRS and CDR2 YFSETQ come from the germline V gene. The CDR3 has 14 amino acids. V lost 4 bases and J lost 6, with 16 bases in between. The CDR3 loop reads CASSPELQGAEAFF. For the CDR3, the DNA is TGCGCCAGCAGCCCGGAATTACAGGGCGCTGAAGCTTTCTTT.

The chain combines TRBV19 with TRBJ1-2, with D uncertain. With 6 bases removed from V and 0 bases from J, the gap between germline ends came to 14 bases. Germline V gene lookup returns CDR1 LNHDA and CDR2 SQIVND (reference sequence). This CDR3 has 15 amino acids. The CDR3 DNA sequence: TGTGCCAGTAGCCCGACCCACAGCACTAACTATGGCTACACCTTC. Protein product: CASSPTHSTNYGYTF.

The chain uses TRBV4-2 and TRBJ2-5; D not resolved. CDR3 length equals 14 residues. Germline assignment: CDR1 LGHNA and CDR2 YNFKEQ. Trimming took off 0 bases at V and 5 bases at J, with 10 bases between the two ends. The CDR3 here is CASSQDAARETQYF. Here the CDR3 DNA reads TGTGCCAGCAGCCAAGATGCTGCCAGGGAGACCCAGTACTTC.

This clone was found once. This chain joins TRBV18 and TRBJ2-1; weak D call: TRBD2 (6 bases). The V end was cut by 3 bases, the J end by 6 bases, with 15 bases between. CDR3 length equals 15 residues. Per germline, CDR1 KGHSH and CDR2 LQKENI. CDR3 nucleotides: TGTGCCAGCTCACCGACGGGACTGTTTGGCAATGAGCAGTTCTTC. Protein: CASSPTGLFGNEQFF.

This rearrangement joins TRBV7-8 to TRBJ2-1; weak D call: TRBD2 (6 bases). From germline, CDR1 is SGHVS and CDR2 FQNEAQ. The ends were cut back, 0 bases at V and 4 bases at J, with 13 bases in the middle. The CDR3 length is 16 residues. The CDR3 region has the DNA TGTGCCAGCAGCTTAGCGGCTCCTAGCGCGTACAATGAGCAGTTCTTC. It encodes CASSLAAPSAYNEQFF.

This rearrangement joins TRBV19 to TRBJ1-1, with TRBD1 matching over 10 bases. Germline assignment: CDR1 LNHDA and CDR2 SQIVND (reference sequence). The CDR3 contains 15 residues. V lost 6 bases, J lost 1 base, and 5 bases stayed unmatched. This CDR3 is CASSLRDRGNTEAFF. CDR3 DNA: TGTGCCAGTAGCCTCCGGGACAGGGGGAACACTGAAGCTTTCTTT.

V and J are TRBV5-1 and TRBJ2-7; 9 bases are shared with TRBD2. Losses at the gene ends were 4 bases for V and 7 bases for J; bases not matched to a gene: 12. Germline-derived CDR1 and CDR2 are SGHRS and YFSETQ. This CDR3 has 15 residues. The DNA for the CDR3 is TGCGCCAGCAGCAGGCCTGGCGGGAGGGCCGGAGAGCAGTACTTC. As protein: CASSRPGGRAGEQYF. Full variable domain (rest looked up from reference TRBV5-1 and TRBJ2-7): KAGVTQTPRYLIKTRGQQVTLSCSPISGHRSVSWYQQTPGQGLQFLFEYFSETQRNKGNFPGRFSGRQFSNSRSEMNVSTLELGDSALYLCASSRPGGRAGEQYFGPGTRLTVT.

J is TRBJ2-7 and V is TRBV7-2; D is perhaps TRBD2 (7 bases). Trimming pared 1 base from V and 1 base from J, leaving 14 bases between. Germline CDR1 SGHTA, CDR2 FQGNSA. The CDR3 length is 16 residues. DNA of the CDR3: TGTGCCAGCAGCTTAGTCGCGGGGGACAAATCCTACGAGCAGTACTTC. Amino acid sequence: CASSLVAGDKSYEQYF.

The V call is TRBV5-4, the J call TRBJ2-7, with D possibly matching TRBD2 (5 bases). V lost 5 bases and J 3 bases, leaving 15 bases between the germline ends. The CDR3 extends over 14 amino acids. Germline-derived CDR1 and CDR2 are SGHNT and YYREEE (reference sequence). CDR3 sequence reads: CASSSHSANYEQYF. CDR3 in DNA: TGTGCCAGCAGTTCGCATAGCGCCAACTACGAGCAGTACTTC.

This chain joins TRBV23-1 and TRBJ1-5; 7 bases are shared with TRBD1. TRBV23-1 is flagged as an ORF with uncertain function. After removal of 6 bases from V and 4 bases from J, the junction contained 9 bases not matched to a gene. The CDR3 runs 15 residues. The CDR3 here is CASRHPGQTNQPQHF. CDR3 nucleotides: TGCGCCAGCAGACATCCGGGACAGACAAATCAGCCCCAGCATTTT.

The CDR3 sequence is CASSYPGESTDTQYF. Written as DNA, the CDR3 is TGTGCCAGCAGTTACCCGGGGGAGAGCACAGATACGCAGTATTTT. This chain links TRBV6-5 with TRBJ2-3; possibly TRBD2 for D (6 bases). Trimming removed 2 bases from V and 0 bases from J, with 9 bases in between. The CDR3 sequence is 15 residues long. The germline gives CDR1 MNHEY, CDR2 SVGAGI.

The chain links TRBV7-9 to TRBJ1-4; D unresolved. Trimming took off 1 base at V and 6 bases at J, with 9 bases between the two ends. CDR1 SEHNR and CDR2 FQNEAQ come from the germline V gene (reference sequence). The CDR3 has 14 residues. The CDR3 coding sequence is TGTGCCAGCAGCTTAGGGGTAGAGGATGAAAAACTGTTTTTT. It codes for CASSLGVEDEKLFF.

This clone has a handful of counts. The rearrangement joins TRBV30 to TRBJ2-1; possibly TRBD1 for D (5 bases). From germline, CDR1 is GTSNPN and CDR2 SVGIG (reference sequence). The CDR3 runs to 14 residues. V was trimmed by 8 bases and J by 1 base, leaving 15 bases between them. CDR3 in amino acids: CAQLRQGSYNEQFF. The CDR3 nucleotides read TGTGCCCAATTACGGCAGGGTTCCTACAATGAGCAGTTCTTC.

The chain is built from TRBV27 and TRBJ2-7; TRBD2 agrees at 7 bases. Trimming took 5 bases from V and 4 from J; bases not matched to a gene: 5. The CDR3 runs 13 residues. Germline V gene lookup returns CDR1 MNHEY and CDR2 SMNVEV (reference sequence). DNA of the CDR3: TGTGCCAGCAGTCCTGGCGGGGGTTACGAGCAGTACTTC. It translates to CASSPGGGYEQYF.

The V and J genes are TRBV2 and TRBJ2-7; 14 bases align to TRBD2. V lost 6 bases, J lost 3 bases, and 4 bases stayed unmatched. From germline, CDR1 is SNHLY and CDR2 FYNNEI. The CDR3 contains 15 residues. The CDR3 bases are TGTGCCAGCAGCGTGGGACTAGCGGGAGTCTACGAGCAGTACTTC. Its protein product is CASSVGLAGVYEQYF.

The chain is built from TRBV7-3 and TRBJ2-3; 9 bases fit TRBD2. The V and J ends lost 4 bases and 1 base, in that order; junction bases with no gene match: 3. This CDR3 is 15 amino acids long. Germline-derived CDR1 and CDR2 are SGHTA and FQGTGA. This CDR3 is CASSSIAGGTDTQYF. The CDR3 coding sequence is TGTGCCAGCAGCTCCATAGCGGGGGGCACAGATACGCAGTATTTT.

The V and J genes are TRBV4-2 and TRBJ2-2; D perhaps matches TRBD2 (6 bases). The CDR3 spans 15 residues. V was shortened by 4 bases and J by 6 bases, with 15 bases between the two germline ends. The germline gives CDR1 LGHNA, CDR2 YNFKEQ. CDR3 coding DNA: TGTGCCAGCAGCCGGACCGGGGCTAGCGCCGGGGAGCTGTTTTTT. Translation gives CASSRTGASAGELFF.

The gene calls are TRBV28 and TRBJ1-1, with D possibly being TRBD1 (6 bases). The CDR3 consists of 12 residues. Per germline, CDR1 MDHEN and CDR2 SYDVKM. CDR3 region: CVSVGAGTEAFF. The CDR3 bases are TGTGTTTCGGTGGGGGCAGGCACTGAAGCTTTCTTT.

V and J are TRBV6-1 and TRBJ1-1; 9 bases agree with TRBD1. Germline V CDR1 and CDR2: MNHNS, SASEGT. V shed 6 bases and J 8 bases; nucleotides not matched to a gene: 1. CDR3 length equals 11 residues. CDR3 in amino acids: CASRDRGEAFF. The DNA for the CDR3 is TGTGCCAGCAGAGACAGGGGGGAAGCTTTCTTT.

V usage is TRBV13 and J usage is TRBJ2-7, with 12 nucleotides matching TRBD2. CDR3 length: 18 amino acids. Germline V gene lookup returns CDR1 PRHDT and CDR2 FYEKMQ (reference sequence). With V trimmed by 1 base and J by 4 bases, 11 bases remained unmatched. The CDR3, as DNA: TGTGCCAGCAGCTTAGCGCAGGGACTAGCGGGTTTAAGATACGAGCAGTACTTC. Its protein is CASSLAQGLAGLRYEQYF.

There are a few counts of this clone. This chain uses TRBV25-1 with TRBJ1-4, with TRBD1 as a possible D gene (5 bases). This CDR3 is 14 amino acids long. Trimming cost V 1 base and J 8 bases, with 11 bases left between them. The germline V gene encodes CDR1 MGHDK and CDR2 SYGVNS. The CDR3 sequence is CASSESGRGEKLFF. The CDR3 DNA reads TGTGCCAGCAGTGAATCGGGACGGGGGGAAAAACTGTTTTTT.

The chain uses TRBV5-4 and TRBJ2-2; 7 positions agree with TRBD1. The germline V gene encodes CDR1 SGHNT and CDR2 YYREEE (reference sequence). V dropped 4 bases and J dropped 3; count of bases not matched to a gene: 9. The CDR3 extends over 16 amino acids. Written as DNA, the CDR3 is TGTGCCAGCAGCAGCGGACAGGAGCGAGACACCGGGGAGCTGTTTTTT. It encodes CASSSGQERDTGELFF.

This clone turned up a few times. CDR3 sequence (DNA): TGTGCCAGCAGCTTGGACAGGGGGCCGGATGAGCAGTTCTTC. Protein sequence: CASSLDRGPDEQFF. This rearrangement joins TRBV11-1 to TRBJ2-1; the match to TRBD1 covers 11 bases. This CDR3 spans 14 amino acids. After removal of 3 bases from V and 8 bases from J, the junction contained 3 bases not matched to a gene. Germline V gene lookup returns CDR1 SGHAT and CDR2 FQDESV (reference sequence).

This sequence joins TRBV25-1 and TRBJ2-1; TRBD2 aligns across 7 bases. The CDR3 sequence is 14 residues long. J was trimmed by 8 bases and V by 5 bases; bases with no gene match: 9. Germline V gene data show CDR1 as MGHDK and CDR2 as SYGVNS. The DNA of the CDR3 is TGTGCCAGCAGTCCCGCGGGAGATATCTATGAGCAGTTCTTC. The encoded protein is CASSPAGDIYEQFF.

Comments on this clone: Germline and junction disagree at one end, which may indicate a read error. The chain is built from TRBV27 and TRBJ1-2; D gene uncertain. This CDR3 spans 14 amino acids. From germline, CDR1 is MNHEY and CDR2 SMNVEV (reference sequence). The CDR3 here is CASSLSRVNYGYTF. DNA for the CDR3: TGTGCCAGCAGTCTATCGAGGGTTAACTATGGCTACACCTTC.